This T cell receptor beta chain was obtained from a study of CD4+ T cells in melanoma (dated by TCRdb to 2022 to 2024). Regarding the study in general: Neoantigen-specific CD4+ T cells in human melanoma were what the study investigated.

Donors were patients with melanoma. Concerning this clone: It has no known antigen specificity. Qualities for individual bases were not recorded, and no much larger clone is one base off.

The library was built by means of the immunoSEQ multiplex PCR assay. TCRdb limited this immuneACCESS table to in-frame rearrangements with V and J called. A share of clones is missing; checked studies link under half to unresolved V genes, and the rest is unexplained. The table for this sample lists roughly 110,000 clones; over 80% of them were counted only once. The ten largest clones represent approximately 3.5% of the sample. CDR1 and CDR2 (SGHTA, FQGNSA) derive from the germline V gene. Compared with germline, V lacks 3 bases and J lacks 4 bases; bases without a gene match: 8. From its cysteine to its phenylalanine, the CDR3 spans 15 amino acids. The sequence is cut down to CDR3 DNA, 45 bases in frame from base 1. What the authors observed across the whole study: Neoantigen-specific CD4+ T cells were reported to be correlated with the function of CD8+ T cells, macrophages and B cells. Diverse differentiation states were reported to be shown by neoantigen-specific CD4+ T cells in melanoma.

This TCR was sampled from a human donor with melanoma. The chain uses TRBV7-2 and TRBJ2-5; TRBD2 agrees with 7 junctional bases. What was sequenced was peripheral blood. This receptor carries the CDR3 CASSFQRDGRETQYF. The sequence in DNA is TGTGCCAGCAGCTTTCAGCGGGATGGACGAGAGACCCAGTACTTC.